Listed below are T cell receptor beta chains from one sample, sequenced in a study of blood T cell repertoires in COVID-19. Sequencing was performed with immunoSEQ multiplex PCR; in TCRdb, only in-frame clones are kept and a portion is missing. The data hold 250,000 to 300,000 clones, with approximately 85% observed a single time. Sequenced: PBMCs or T cells enriched from blood (not recorded which). These receptors were collected from a woman aged 45-60 years who had recovered from COVID-19. Each CDR3 is given with its conserved first and last residue. The D gene is left open where the match is weak. Size values are once, few and many counts, or a class for expanded clones, and some rows have none.

TRBV27	TRBJ2-3	NA	NA	TGTGCCAGCAACCGATTGACAGCCTCTGTCACAGATACGCAGTATTTT	CASNRLTASVTDTQYF
TRBV7-9	TRBJ2-1	TRBD1	NA	TGTGCCAGCAGACATGGGACAGGCCCTTACAATGAGCAGTTCTTC	CASRHGTGPYNEQFF
TRBV7-6	TRBJ1-3	NA	NA	TGTGCCAGCAGCTATAGCAGCGGGGGCTCTGGAAACACCATATATTTT	CASSYSSGGSGNTIYF
TRBV18	TRBJ1-2	NA	NA	TGTGCCAGCTCACCAGGGAGAGGGAATGGCTACACCTTC	CASSPGRGNGYTF
TRBV6-5	TRBJ1-6	NA	NA	TGTGCCAGCAAGTACAGGTCGGAGTCACCCCTCCACTTT	CASKYRSESPLHF
TRBV5-1	TRBJ2-1	TRBD2	NA	TGCGCCAGCAGCATGACTAGCGGGAGCTACTACAATGAGCAGTTCTTC	CASSMTSGSYYNEQFF
TRBV19	TRBJ2-2	TRBD2	NA	TGTGCCAGTAGTATCCCGACTAGCGGGAATACCGGGGAGCTGTTTTTT	CASSIPTSGNTGELFF
TRBV3-1/TRBV3-2	TRBJ2-2	NA	NA	TGTGCCAGCAGCCACGGGACCGGGGAGCTGTTTTTT	CASSHGTGELFF
TRBV28	TRBJ1-2	TRBD1	NA	TGTGCCAGCAGTTCCCCTGGACAGGGGGCCGGAGGCTACACCTTC	CASSSPGQGAGGYTF
TRBV16	TRBJ1-2	TRBD1	NA	TGTGCCAGCAGCCAATACGCCGGGACAGCAAATGGCTACACCTTC	CASSQYAGTANGYTF
TRBV18	TRBJ1-1	NA	NA	TGTGCCAGCTCACCCTTTACAGGGAGTTCGGGGAACACTGAAGCTTTCTTT	CASSPFTGSSGNTEAFF
TRBV10-3	TRBJ2-5	TRBD2	NA	TGTGCCATCAGTGAAGGGCGGGAGGACGGGGAGACCCAGTACTTC	CAISEGREDGETQYF
TRBV3-1/TRBV3-2	TRBJ1-1	NA	NA	TGTGCCAGCAGCCAAGGGGGCCCCGGGACTGAAGCTTTCTTT	CASSQGGPGTEAFF
TRBV5-1	TRBJ2-1	NA	NA	TGCGCCAGCAGCTTGGACGGGTTTGGCAATGAGCAGTTCTTC	CASSLDGFGNEQFF
TRBV10-3	TRBJ2-6	NA	NA	TGTGCCATCAGTGAAAAACAAGCTGGGGCCAACGTCCTGACTTTC	CAISEKQAGANVLTF
TRBV2	TRBJ2-4	NA	NA	TGTGCCAGCAGACAGGACATTCAGTACTTC	CASRQDIQYF
TRBV19	TRBJ2-2	TRBD2	NA	TGTGCCAGTAGTAGGGGGTCAGCGGGAGGCTCCGGGGAGCTGTTTTTT	CASSRGSAGGSGELFF
TRBV6-5	TRBJ1-5	NA	NA	TGTGCCAGCAGTTGGACTGTTAATCAGCCCCAGCATTTT	CASSWTVNQPQHF
TRBV7-9	TRBJ2-1	TRBD2	NA	TGTGCCAGCGGTCTAGCGGGAGGTATCTACAATGAGCAGTTCTTC	CASGLAGGIYNEQFF
TRBV4-2	TRBJ2-2	NA	few	TGTGCCAGCAGCCAAGGAGAAACCGGGGAGCTGTTTTTT	CASSQGETGELFF
TRBV28	TRBJ1-4	NA	once	TGTGCCAGCAGTTTGGCGGGGGCGAGTGAAAAACTGTTTTTT	CASSLAGASEKLFF
TRBV28	TRBJ1-6	NA	NA	TGTGCCAGCCATTTAAGGGGGATGGGCGACTCACCCCTCCACTTT	CASHLRGMGDSPLHF
TRBV3-1/TRBV3-2	TRBJ1-1	NA	NA	TGTGCCAGCAGCCAACAGGTCGGGGGGACTGAAGCTTTCTTT	CASSQQVGGTEAFF
TRBV28	TRBJ1-5	TRBD1	NA	TGTGCCAGCAGTTCCCAAAAGACAGGGATGATTGGTCAGCCCCAGCATTTT	CASSSQKTGMIGQPQHF
TRBV7-7	TRBJ2-1	TRBD2	NA	TGTGCTAGCAGCGCGCTAGCGGGAGCTTCTGGACACAATGAGCAGTTCTTC	CASSALAGASGHNEQFF
TRBV6-1	TRBJ1-2	NA	NA	TGTGCCAGCAGTGAGCCAGGGAAGAGCTATGGCTACACCTTC	CASSEPGKSYGYTF
TRBV5-1	TRBJ2-1	TRBD2	NA	TGCGCCAGCATGCTAGCGGGCAATGAGCAGTTCTTC	CASMLAGNEQFF
TRBV24-1	TRBJ2-7	TRBD1	few	TGTGCCACCAGTGACTCCGGGACAGGCTTCGAGTACGAGCAGTACTTC	CATSDSGTGFEYEQYF